These 16 T cell receptor beta chains were sequenced from one sample in a study of shared clonotypes between healthy human individuals. The repertoire was sequenced with immunoSEQ multiplex PCR; TCRdb's copy has only in-frame clones and lacks some. The sample contains some 1,900,000 clones, approximately 94% of which appear only once. Positively selected for CCR7, the CD45RO-negative cells used as naive CD8 cells excluded terminally differentiated effector memory CD45RA+ cells. Sequenced material: naive CD8+ T cells sorted from blood. Receptors originate from a man aged 18 to 30 in good health.

A note on this clone: Within the sample, other DNA sequences also encode this same CDR3. The rearrangement joins TRBV7-9 to TRBJ2-5; TRBD2 matches 10 bases. Germline V gene sequence: CDR1 SEHNR, CDR2 FQNEAQ (reference sequence). The CDR3 totals 13 residues. The V gene end was trimmed by 5 bases and the J gene end by 5 bases; junction bases not matched to a gene: 2. In DNA, the CDR3 is TGTGCCAGCAGCCCAGCGGGGGGGGAGACCCAGTACTTC. It specifies CASSPAGGETQYF.

CDR3 DNA sequence: TGTGCCGGCTTCCAGAATAGCTATGGCTACACCTTC. Translated, it gives CAGFQNSYGYTF. The V call is TRBV28, the J call TRBJ1-2; D is unresolved. Trimming cost V 11 bases and J 4 bases, with 14 bases left between them. CDR1 MDHEN and CDR2 SYDVKM come from the germline V gene. The CDR3 loop spans 12 amino acids.

The chain couples TRBV6-1 to TRBJ1-6, with D perhaps TRBD1 (6 bases). Trimming stripped 6 bases from V and 4 bases from J, with 13 bases between. Germline CDR1 reads MNHNS; CDR2 reads SASEGT. The CDR3 runs 15 residues. CDR3 sequence reads: CASSSRDMYNSPLHF. The CDR3 DNA reads as TGTGCCAGCAGCAGCCGGGACATGTATAATTCACCCCTCCACTTT.

This clone was picked up one time. The chain recombines TRBV7-9 with TRBJ2-6, with D unclear. Germline lookup yields CDR1 SEHNR and CDR2 FQNEAQ (reference sequence). The CDR3 totals 15 residues. Trimming removed 5 bases at V and 0 bases at J, with 8 bases between. The CDR3 here is CASSPIGSGANVLTF. The CDR3 DNA follows: TGTGCCAGCAGCCCCATCGGCTCTGGGGCCAACGTCCTGACTTTC.

Details on this clone: Within the sample, other DNA sequences also encode this same CDR3. The chain couples TRBV13 to TRBJ2-7, with TRBD2 matching over 14 bases. Losses at the gene ends were 4 bases for V and 6 bases for J; bases not matched to a gene: 5. Germline CDR1 PRHDT, CDR2 FYEKMQ (reference sequence). The CDR3 loop spans 15 amino acids. The CDR3 sequence is CASSSKGLAGVEQYF. The CDR3 coding sequence is TGTGCCAGCAGCTCGAAGGGACTAGCGGGAGTCGAGCAGTACTTC.

The chain has TRBV27 and TRBJ2-2, with TRBD1 matching 9 bases. The CDR3 loop spans 15 amino acids. Trimming removed 3 bases from V and 4 bases from J; junction bases left unmatched: 3. Germline loops: CDR1 MNHEY, CDR2 SMNVEV (reference sequence). The CDR3 sequence: CASSFDRGSTGELFF. CDR3 DNA sequence: TGTGCCAGCAGTTTCGACAGGGGGTCCACCGGGGAGCTGTTTTTT.

This chain joins TRBV4-1 and TRBJ1-6, with a possible D match to TRBD1 (5 bases). The germline V gene has CDR1 MGHRA and CDR2 YSYEKL. Trimming took off 1 base at V and 2 bases at J, with 12 bases between the two ends. The CDR3 is 17 amino acids. This CDR3 is CASSQVPEGPYNSPLHF. CDR3 DNA: TGCGCCAGCAGCCAAGTCCCGGAGGGACCCTATAATTCACCCCTCCACTTT.

The chain couples TRBV2 to TRBJ2-2; D not resolved. The CDR3 runs to 13 residues. V was shortened by 11 bases and J by 3 bases, with 13 bases between the two germline ends. Germline CDR1 SNHLY, CDR2 FYNNEI. In DNA, the CDR3 is TGTGCCGACCAAGGGATCGACACCGGGGAGCTGTTTTTT. Its protein is CADQGIDTGELFF.

The chain recombines TRBV5-6 with TRBJ2-1; a weak D match, TRBD2 (6 bases). V was shortened by 4 bases and J by 3 bases, with 11 bases between the two germline ends. The CDR3 runs to 14 residues. Germline V gene lookup returns CDR1 SGHDT and CDR2 YYEEEE. The CDR3 is CASSPGGFYNEQFF. In DNA, the CDR3 is TGTGCCAGCAGCCCCGGAGGGTTCTACAATGAGCAGTTCTTC.

The chain is built from TRBV30 and TRBJ2-5, with D perhaps TRBD1 (6 bases). Germline V gene data show CDR1 as GTSNPN and CDR2 as SVGIG (reference sequence). CDR3 length: 15 residues. V was trimmed by 3 bases and J by 4 bases, leaving 18 bases between them. The CDR3 DNA reads as TGTGCCTGGAGCGGAATACAGGGTATTGGAGAGACCCAGTACTTC. Amino acid sequence: CAWSGIQGIGETQYF.

The rearrangement joins TRBV10-3 to TRBJ1-4, with 9 nucleotides matching TRBD1. V lost 3 bases to trimming and J lost 8 bases; unmatched junction nucleotides: 10. The CDR3 is made up of 16 amino acids. Germline lookup yields CDR1 ENHRY and CDR2 SYGVKD. This CDR3 reads CAISEPGQGPREKLFF. The CDR3 bases are TGTGCCATCAGTGAACCAGGACAGGGGCCTAGGGAAAAACTGTTTTTT.

The V and J genes are TRBV7-2 and TRBJ2-3; TRBD2 matches 10 bases. Germline V gives CDR1 SGHTA, CDR2 FQGNSA. CDR3 length: 16 residues. V shed 3 bases, J shed 2 bases, and the junction held 5 bases outside the gene matches. CDR3 nucleotides: TGTGCCAGCAGCTTGACTAGCGGGCGACCCACAGATACGCAGTATTTT. Translating gives CASSLTSGRPTDTQYF.

This clone was observed once. At the DNA level, this CDR3 is encoded by other sequences in the same sample as well. The V gene is TRBV6-5, the J gene TRBJ1-4, with 8 bases matching TRBD1. The germline V gene has CDR1 MNHEY and CDR2 SVGAGI. V trimming: 0 bases; J trimming: 8 bases; junction bases outside the gene matches: 2. The CDR3 spans 14 residues. The CDR3 loop reads CASSYSGQGEKLFF. The CDR3 bases are TGTGCCAGCAGTTACTCTGGACAGGGAGAAAAACTGTTTTTT.

This chain joins TRBV5-1 and TRBJ2-7, with D unclear. The germline gives CDR1 SGHRS, CDR2 YFSETQ. The CDR3 loop spans 14 amino acids. Trimming shortened V by 4 bases and J by 2 bases, and 13 bases separated the two germline ends. The DNA of the CDR3 is TGCGCCAGCAGCCAAGGGTGGACCACCTACGAGCAGTACTTC. It is translated as CASSQGWTTYEQYF.

Turning to this clone: This CDR3 is also generated by other DNA sequences in the sample. The chain uses TRBV5-6 and TRBJ1-2; no firm D call. Trimming left V 3 bases short and J 3 bases short, with 6 bases between. CDR1 SGHDT and CDR2 YYEEEE come from the germline V gene. The CDR3 contains 12 residues. The CDR3: CASSSGDYGYTF. In DNA, the CDR3 is TGTGCCAGCAGCTCTGGGGACTATGGCTACACCTTC. Combining the CDR3 with reference TRBV5-6 and TRBJ1-2 gives the whole variable domain DAGVTQSPTHLIKTRGQQVTLRCSPKSGHDTVSWYQQALGQGPQFIFQYYEEEERQRGNFPDRFSGHQFPNYSSELNVNALLLGDSALYLCASSSGDYGYTFGSGTRLTVV.

CDR3 loop: CASSYPRTGDAGELFF. The CDR3 DNA follows: TGTGCCAGCAGTTACCCACGGACAGGGGACGCCGGGGAGCTGTTTTTT. The chain couples TRBV6-5 to TRBJ2-2, with 9 bases that match TRBD1. Per the germline V gene, CDR1 is MNHEY and CDR2 is SVGAGI. The CDR3 totals 16 residues. V was pared by 2 bases and J by 6 bases, with 7 bases of the junction left unmatched.